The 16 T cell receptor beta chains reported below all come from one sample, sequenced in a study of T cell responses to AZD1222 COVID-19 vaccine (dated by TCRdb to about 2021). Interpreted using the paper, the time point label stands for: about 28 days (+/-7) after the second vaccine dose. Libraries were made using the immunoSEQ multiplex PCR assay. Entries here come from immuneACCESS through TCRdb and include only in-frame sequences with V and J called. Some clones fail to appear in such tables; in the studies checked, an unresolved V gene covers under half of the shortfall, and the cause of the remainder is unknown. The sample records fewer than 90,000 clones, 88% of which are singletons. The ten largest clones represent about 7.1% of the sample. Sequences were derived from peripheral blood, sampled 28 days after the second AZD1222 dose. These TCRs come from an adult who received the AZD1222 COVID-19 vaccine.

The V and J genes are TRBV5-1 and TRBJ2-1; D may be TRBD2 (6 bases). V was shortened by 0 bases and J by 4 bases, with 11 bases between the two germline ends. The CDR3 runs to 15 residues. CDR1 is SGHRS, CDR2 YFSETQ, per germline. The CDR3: CASSLDGGAYNEQFF. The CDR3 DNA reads TGCGCCAGCAGCTTGGATGGAGGGGCTTACAATGAGCAGTTCTTC.

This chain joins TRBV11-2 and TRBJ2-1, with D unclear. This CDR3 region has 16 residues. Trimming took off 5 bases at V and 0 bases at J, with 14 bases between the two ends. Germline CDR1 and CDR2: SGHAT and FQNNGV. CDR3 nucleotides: TGTGCCAGCAGCCCCGACTCCCCAAGCTCCTACAATGAGCAGTTCTTC. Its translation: CASSPDSPSSYNEQFF.

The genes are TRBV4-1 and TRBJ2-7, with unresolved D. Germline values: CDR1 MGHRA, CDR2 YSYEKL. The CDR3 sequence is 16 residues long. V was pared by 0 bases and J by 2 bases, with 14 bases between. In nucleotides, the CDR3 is TGCGCCAGCAGCCAAGATTTTGCTAACTCCGCCTACGAGCAGTACTTC. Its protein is CASSQDFANSAYEQYF.

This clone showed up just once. The CDR3 is CATSVTAGNEQFF. The CDR3 coding sequence is TGTGCCACCAGTGTAACCGCGGGAAATGAGCAGTTCTTC. The chain is built from TRBV24-1 and TRBJ2-1; D is perhaps TRBD2 (6 bases). V was trimmed by 5 bases and J by 7 bases, leaving 11 bases between them. This CDR3 is built from 13 residues. From germline, CDR1 is KGHDR and CDR2 SFDVKD.

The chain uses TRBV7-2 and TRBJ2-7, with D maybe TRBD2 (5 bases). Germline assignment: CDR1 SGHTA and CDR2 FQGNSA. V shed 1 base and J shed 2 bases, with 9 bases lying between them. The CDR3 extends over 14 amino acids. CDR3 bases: TGTGCCAGCAGCTTAGGAGGGCAGCCCTACGAGCAGTACTTC. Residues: CASSLGGQPYEQYF. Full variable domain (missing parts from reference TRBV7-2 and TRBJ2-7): GAGVSQSPSNKVTEKGKDVELRCDPISGHTALYWYRQSLGQGLEFLIYFQGNSAPDKSGLPSDRFSAERTGGSVSTLTIQRTQQEDSAVYLCASSLGGQPYEQYFGPGTRLTVT.

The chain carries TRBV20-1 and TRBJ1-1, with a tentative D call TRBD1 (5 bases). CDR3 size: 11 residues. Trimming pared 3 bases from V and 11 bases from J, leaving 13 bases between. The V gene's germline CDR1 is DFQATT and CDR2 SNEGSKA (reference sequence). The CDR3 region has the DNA TGCAGTGCTAGGAAGACAGACCTGGCTTTCTTT. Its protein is CSARKTDLAFF.

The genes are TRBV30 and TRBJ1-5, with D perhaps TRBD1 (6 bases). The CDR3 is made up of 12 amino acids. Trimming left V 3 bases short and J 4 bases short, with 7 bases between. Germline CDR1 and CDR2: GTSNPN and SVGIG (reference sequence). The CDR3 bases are TGTGCCTGGAGAACAGGGAATCAGCCCCAGCATTTT. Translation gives CAWRTGNQPQHF.

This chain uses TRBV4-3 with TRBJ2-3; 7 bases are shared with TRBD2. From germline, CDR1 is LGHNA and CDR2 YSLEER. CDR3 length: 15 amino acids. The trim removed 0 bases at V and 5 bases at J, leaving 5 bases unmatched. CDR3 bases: TGCGCCAGCAGCCAAGAAAAGCGGGATGGAGATACGCAGTATTTT. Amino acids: CASSQEKRDGDTQYF.

CDR3 coding DNA: TGTGCCAGCAGCGACCCGGGACAGTCCCCCGAAGCTTTCTTT. Translation: CASSDPGQSPEAFF. The rearrangement links TRBV9 to TRBJ1-1; 7 nucleotides line up with TRBD1. Germline V gene data show CDR1 as SGDLS and CDR2 as YYNGEE. V gave up 3 bases and J gave up 8 bases; unmatched junction bases: 10. The CDR3 extends over 14 amino acids.

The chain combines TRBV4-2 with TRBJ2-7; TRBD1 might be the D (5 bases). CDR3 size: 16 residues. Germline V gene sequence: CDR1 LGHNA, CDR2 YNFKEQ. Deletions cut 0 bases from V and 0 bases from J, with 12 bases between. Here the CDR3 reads CASSQDGGRASYEQYF. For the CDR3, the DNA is TGTGCCAGCAGCCAAGATGGTGGCAGGGCCTCCTACGAGCAGTACTTC.

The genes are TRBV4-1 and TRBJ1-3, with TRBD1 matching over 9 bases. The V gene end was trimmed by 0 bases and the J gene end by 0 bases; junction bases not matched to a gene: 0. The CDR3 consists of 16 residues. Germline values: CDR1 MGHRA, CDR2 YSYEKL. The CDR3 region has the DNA TGCGCCAGCAGCCAAGAGACAGGGGGCTCTGGAAACACCATATATTTT. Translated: CASSQETGGSGNTIYF.

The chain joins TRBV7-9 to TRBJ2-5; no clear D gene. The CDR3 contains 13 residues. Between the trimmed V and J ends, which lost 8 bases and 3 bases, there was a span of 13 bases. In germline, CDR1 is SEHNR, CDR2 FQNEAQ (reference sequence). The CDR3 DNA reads TGTGCCAGCCGTCGGAAGGACGAAGAGACCCAGTACTTC. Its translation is CASRRKDEETQYF.

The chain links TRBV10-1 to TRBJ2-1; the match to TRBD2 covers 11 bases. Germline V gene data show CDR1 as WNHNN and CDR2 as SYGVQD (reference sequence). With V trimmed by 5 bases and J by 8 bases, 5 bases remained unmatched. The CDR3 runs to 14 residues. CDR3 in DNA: TGCGCCAGCAGTTTTAGCGGGAGGGCCCATGAGCAGTTCTTC. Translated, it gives CASSFSGRAHEQFF.

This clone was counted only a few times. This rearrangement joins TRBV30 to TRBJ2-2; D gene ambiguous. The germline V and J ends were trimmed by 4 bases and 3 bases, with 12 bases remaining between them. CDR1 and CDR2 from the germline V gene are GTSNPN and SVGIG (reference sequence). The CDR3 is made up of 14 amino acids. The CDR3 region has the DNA TGTGCCTGGAAATCTGAGCGTGACACCGGGGAGCTGTTTTTT. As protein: CAWKSERDTGELFF.

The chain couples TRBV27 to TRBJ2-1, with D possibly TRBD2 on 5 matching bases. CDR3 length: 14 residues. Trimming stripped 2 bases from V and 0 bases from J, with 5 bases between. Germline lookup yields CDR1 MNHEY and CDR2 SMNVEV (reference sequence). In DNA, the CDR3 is TGTGCCAGCAGTTTAAGCGGCTCCTACAATGAGCAGTTCTTC. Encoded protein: CASSLSGSYNEQFF.

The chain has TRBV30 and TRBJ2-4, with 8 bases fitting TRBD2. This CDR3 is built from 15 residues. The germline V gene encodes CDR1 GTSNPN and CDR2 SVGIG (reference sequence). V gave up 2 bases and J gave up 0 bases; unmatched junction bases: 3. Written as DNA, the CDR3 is TGTGCCTGGAGTCCGGGAGGGCCAGCCAAAAACATTCAGTACTTC. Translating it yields CAWSPGGPAKNIQYF.